What follows are 24 T cell receptor beta chains derived from one specimen sequenced in a study of blood T cell repertoires in COVID-19. Generated by immunoSEQ multiplex PCR, the TCRdb table keeps only in-frame clones and is missing some. This sample has under 200,000 clones, with around 90% found just once. Sequencing input: peripheral blood. The source is a man in his sixties with active or convalescent COVID-19.

This chain joins TRBV5-1 and TRBJ1-6, with D perhaps matching TRBD1 (6 bases). The germline V and J ends were trimmed by 4 bases and 4 bases, with 12 bases remaining between them. Looked up from germline, CDR1 is SGHRS and CDR2 is YFSETQ. The CDR3 consists of 15 residues. CDR3 sequence: CASSLPGQYNSPLHF. CDR3 DNA: TGCGCCAGCAGCCTTCCGGGACAATATAATTCACCCCTCCACTTT.

The CDR3 DNA follows: TGCGCCACCCCTCTAAGATGTAAACAGCATTTT. Its protein is CATPLRCKQHF. The chain uses TRBV5-1 and TRBJ1-5; D uncertain. The length of the CDR3 is 11 residues. Trimming took 9 bases from V and 13 from J, leaving 17 bases between them. Germline loops: CDR1 SGHRS, CDR2 YFSETQ.

The rearrangement joins TRBV19 to TRBJ1-5; D gene unclear. CDR3 size: 17 residues. V lost 6 bases and J 6 bases, leaving 24 bases between the germline ends. Germline V gives CDR1 LNHDA, CDR2 SQIVND (reference sequence). The DNA of the CDR3 is TGTGCCAGTAGCCCTCAGAGAGGGTCCCTCTCTGCTCAGCCCCAGCATTTT. Translation: CASSPQRGSLSAQPQHF.

This rearrangement joins TRBV5-1 to TRBJ1-5; the match to TRBD1 covers 11 bases. CDR3 length: 15 amino acids. J gave up 5 bases and V 4 bases, and 5 bases lay outside the gene matches. Germline V gene sequence: CDR1 SGHRS, CDR2 YFSETQ. As DNA, the CDR3 is TGCGCCAGCAGCCCCCGGACAGGGGGCCATCAGCCCCAGCATTTT. Encoded protein: CASSPRTGGHQPQHF.

This clone showed up just a few times. The chain is built from TRBV18 and TRBJ2-1; TRBD1 agrees at 11 bases. Unmatched junction bases numbered 2, after V lost 4 bases and J lost 3 bases. This CDR3 comprises 15 residues. In germline, CDR1 is KGHSH, CDR2 LQKENI. CDR3 amino acids: CASSLGTGGYNEQFF. CDR3 DNA sequence: TGTGCCAGCTCACTCGGGACAGGGGGCTACAATGAGCAGTTCTTC.

This chain connects TRBV29-1 to TRBJ1-2, with TRBD1 identical over 9 bases. Germline values: CDR1 SQVTM, CDR2 ANQGSEA. This CDR3 is built from 13 residues. V trimming: 4 bases; J trimming: 8 bases; junction bases outside the gene matches: 8. DNA of the CDR3: TGCAGCGTTGTGAGGACAGGGGAAGGCGGCTACACCTTC. Translation gives CSVVRTGEGGYTF.

The chain employs TRBV9 and TRBJ1-4; D not certain. The ends were cut back, 0 bases at V and 4 bases at J, with 10 bases in the middle. The CDR3 length is 15 residues. Germline V lookup: CDR1 SGDLS, CDR2 YYNGEE. CDR3 residues: CASSVGVGINEKLFF. The CDR3 nucleotides are TGTGCCAGCAGCGTAGGGGTGGGCATTAATGAAAAACTGTTTTTT.

The chain uses TRBV7-9 and TRBJ1-1; D is possibly TRBD1 (5 bases). Germline CDR1 reads SEHNR; CDR2 reads FQNEAQ (reference sequence). CDR3 length equals 16 residues. Trimming shortened V by 4 bases and J by 4 bases, and 19 bases separated the two germline ends. Written as DNA, the CDR3 is TGTGCCAGCAGCTCTACCCTGAAGGGGTTTGTCACTGAAGCTTTCTTT. It specifies CASSSTLKGFVTEAFF.

As concerns this clone: Different DNA sequences within this sample yield the same CDR3. The V gene is TRBV6-1, the J gene TRBJ1-2, with 8 bases matching TRBD1. J lost 4 bases, V lost 2 bases, and 3 bases had no gene match. The CDR3 consists of 14 residues. Germline CDR1 and CDR2: MNHNS and SASEGT. CDR3 nucleotide sequence: TGTGCCAGCAGTGAACAGGGGGCGGGCTATGGCTACACCTTC. Its translation is CASSEQGAGYGYTF.

In this sample, this clone turned up once. The chain recombines TRBV19 with TRBJ1-2, with a possible D match to TRBD1 (6 bases). Germline CDR1 and CDR2: LNHDA and SQIVND (reference sequence). Deletions cut 6 bases from V and 3 bases from J, with 11 bases between. This CDR3 is 13 amino acids long. CDR3 sequence (DNA): TGTGCCAGTAGGATTGGACAGCACTATGGCTACACCTTC. Amino acids: CASRIGQHYGYTF.

This clone was found once. The chain links TRBV2 to TRBJ1-3; D remains unclear. V was pared by 5 bases and J by 2 bases, with 13 bases between. The V gene's germline CDR1 is SNHLY and CDR2 FYNNEI. This CDR3 is 15 amino acids long. The CDR3 nucleotides read TGTGCCAGCAGTCCCGACACAATTCCTGGAAACACCATATATTTT. The encoded protein is CASSPDTIPGNTIYF.

The chain is built from TRBV9 and TRBJ2-2; 7 bases fit TRBD2. Per germline, CDR1 SGDLS and CDR2 YYNGEE. The CDR3 runs to 16 residues. Unmatched junction bases numbered 9, after V lost 3 bases and J lost 4 bases. In DNA, the CDR3 is TGTGCCAGCAGCGACCGACGGGGGGACGGCACCGGGGAGCTGTTTTTT. It yields the protein CASSDRRGDGTGELFF.

V and J are TRBV5-4 and TRBJ1-5, with D uncertain. With 1 base removed from V and 0 bases from J, the gap between germline ends came to 5 bases. This CDR3 has 14 amino acids. Germline-derived CDR1 and CDR2 are SGHNT and YYREEE (reference sequence). CDR3 bases: TGTGCCAGCAGCTTGCCCGGTAGCAATCAGCCCCAGCATTTT. It encodes CASSLPGSNQPQHF. Full variable domain (outside the CDR3, taken from reference TRBV5-4 and TRBJ1-5): ETGVTQSPTHLIKTRGQQVTLRCSSQSGHNTVSWYQQALGQGPQFIFQYYREEENGRGNFPPRFSGLQFPNYSSELNVNALELDDSALYLCASSLPGSNQPQHFGDGTRLSIL.

The chain is built from TRBV20-1 and TRBJ1-2; weak D call: TRBD1 (5 bases). The germline V gene has CDR1 DFQATT and CDR2 SNEGSKA (reference sequence). The CDR3 totals 10 residues. V lost 4 bases and J 6 bases, leaving 6 bases between the germline ends. This CDR3 is CSAIGDGYTF. The CDR3 nucleotides read TGCAGTGCTATAGGGGATGGCTACACCTTC.

The chain couples TRBV11-2 to TRBJ1-6, with 10 bases fitting TRBD1. J gave up 10 bases and V 4 bases, and 10 bases lay outside the gene matches. CDR3 size: 16 residues. CDR1 is SGHAT and CDR2 is FQNNGV in the germline V gene. Here the CDR3 reads CASSSNQGTGDSPLHF. The CDR3, as DNA: TGTGCCAGCAGCTCCAATCAGGGGACAGGGGACTCACCCCTCCACTTT.

The chain joins TRBV13 to TRBJ2-5; 7 nucleotides align to TRBD1. The CDR3 totals 15 residues. Germline V lookup: CDR1 PRHDT, CDR2 FYEKMQ (reference sequence). After removal of 2 bases from V and 5 bases from J, the junction contained 8 bases not matched to a gene. DNA of the CDR3: TGTGCCAGCAGCTTAAGATTTACAGGGGACGAGACCCAGTACTTC. Its translation: CASSLRFTGDETQYF.

The chain couples TRBV20-1 to TRBJ2-7; D ambiguous. CDR1 and CDR2 from the germline V gene are DFQATT and SNEGSKA (reference sequence). This CDR3 has 11 amino acids. With 2 bases removed from V and 5 bases from J, the gap between germline ends came to 7 bases. CDR3 coding DNA: TGCAGTGCTAGATCAGGCCACGAGCAGTACTTC. Its protein product is CSARSGHEQYF.

The chain recombines TRBV12-5 with TRBJ2-7; D possibly corresponds to TRBD1 (6 bases). CDR1 is LGHNT and CDR2 is FRNRAP in the germline V gene. V was shortened by 2 bases and J by 3 bases, with 20 bases between the two germline ends. The CDR3 spans 17 residues. The CDR3 bases are TGTGCTAGTGGTTTGCCGGCAACTGACCGGGACAACTACGAGCAGTACTTC. Amino acids: CASGLPATDRDNYEQYF.

This clone has just one count. This rearrangement joins TRBV6-2 or TRBV6-3 to TRBJ2-3; tentatively, D is TRBD2 (6 bases). The CDR3 covers 14 residues. V was cut by 6 bases and J by 2 bases, with 12 bases left in between. The germline CDR1 and CDR2 sequences are MNHEY and SVGEGT. The CDR3 nucleotides are TGTGCCAGCAGACCTCGGGGGAACACAGATACGCAGTATTTT. Protein sequence: CASRPRGNTDTQYF.

This clone has a single count. The V and J genes are TRBV11-2 and TRBJ2-7, with 9 bases fitting TRBD1. V lost 2 bases and J lost 4; bases outside the gene matches: 3. Germline assignment: CDR1 SGHAT and CDR2 FQNNGV. The CDR3 is made up of 14 amino acids. As DNA, the CDR3 is TGTGCCAGCAGCTTAACAGGGGGCTCGTACGAGCAGTACTTC. This sequence encodes CASSLTGGSYEQYF.

The chain recombines TRBV14 with TRBJ1-1, with unresolved D. The CDR3 is 12 residues long. The germline V and J ends were trimmed by 1 base and 11 bases, with 11 bases remaining between them. CDR1 is SGHDN, CDR2 FVKESK, per germline. CDR3 coding DNA: TGTGCCAGCAGCCAAGGAGCATATGTGGCTTTCTTT. Protein: CASSQGAYVAFF.

This chain uses TRBV5-6 with TRBJ1-5; the D is unclear. The CDR3 has 12 residues. Germline CDR1 and CDR2: SGHDT and YYEEEE. Trimming removed 0 bases from V and 11 bases from J, with 9 bases in between. The CDR3 reads CASSLGSTAQHF. The CDR3 DNA reads as TGTGCCAGCAGCTTGGGTAGCACGGCCCAGCATTTT.

V and J are TRBV4-2 and TRBJ2-1, with 13 bases identical to TRBD2. The CDR3 totals 17 residues. The V gene's germline CDR1 is LGHNA and CDR2 YNFKEQ. The trim removed 2 bases at V and 10 bases at J, leaving 11 bases unmatched. The CDR3 sequence is CASSQTPRLAGGYEQFF. CDR3 nucleotides: TGTGCCAGCAGCCAAACCCCGCGACTAGCGGGGGGCTACGAGCAGTTCTTC.

V and J are TRBV12-5 and TRBJ1-5; D is perhaps TRBD1 (6 bases). The CDR3 sequence is 20 residues long. V was cut by 0 bases and J by 4 bases, with 25 bases left in between. The germline V gene encodes CDR1 LGHNT and CDR2 FRNRAP. The chain's CDR3 is CASGLVVFGARGGRNQPQHF. The CDR3 DNA reads TGTGCTAGTGGTTTGGTAGTTTTCGGGGCCAGGGGCGGTCGAAATCAGCCCCAGCATTTT.